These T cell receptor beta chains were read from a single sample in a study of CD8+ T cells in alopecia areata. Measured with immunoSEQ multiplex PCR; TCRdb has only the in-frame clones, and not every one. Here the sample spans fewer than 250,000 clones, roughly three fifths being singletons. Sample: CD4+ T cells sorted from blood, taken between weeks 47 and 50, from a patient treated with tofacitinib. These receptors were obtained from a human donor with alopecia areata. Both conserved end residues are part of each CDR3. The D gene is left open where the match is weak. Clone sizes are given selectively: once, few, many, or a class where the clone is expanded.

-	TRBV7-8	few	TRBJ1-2	CASSTERRYGYTF	TGTGCCAGCAGCACCGAAAGACGCTATGGCTACACCTTC
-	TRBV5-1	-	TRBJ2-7	CASSTGQTLYEQYF	TGCGCCAGCAGCACCGGACAGACCCTCTACGAGCAGTACTTC
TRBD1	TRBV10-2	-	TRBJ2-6	CASSSFAGGLSGANVLTF	TGCGCCAGCAGTTCATTCGCAGGGGGCCTTTCTGGGGCCAACGTCCTGACTTTC
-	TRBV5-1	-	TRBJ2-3	CASSPGEAYTDTQYF	TGCGCCAGCAGCCCAGGCGAAGCCTATACCGATACGCAGTATTTT
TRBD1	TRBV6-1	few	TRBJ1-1	CASSGLMPGQAEAFF	TGTGCCAGCAGTGGACTAATGCCGGGACAGGCTGAAGCTTTCTTT
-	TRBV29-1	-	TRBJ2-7	CSVEEQTYEQYF	TGCAGCGTTGAAGAACAGACCTACGAGCAGTACTTC
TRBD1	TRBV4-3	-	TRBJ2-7	CASSQSKQGAFYEQYF	TGCGCCAGCAGCCAAAGTAAACAGGGGGCTTTCTACGAGCAGTACTTC
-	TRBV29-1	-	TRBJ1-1	CSVVAGVNTEAFF	TGCAGCGTTGTGGCAGGGGTTAACACTGAAGCTTTCTTT
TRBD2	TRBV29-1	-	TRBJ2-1	CSVGSGGRDNEQFF	TGCAGCGTAGGTAGCGGGGGGAGAGATAATGAGCAGTTCTTC
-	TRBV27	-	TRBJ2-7	CASYSRVSYEQYF	TGTGCCAGCTACAGCAGGGTCTCCTACGAGCAGTACTTC
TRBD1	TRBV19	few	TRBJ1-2	CASGLPGQGAMGYTF	TGTGCCAGTGGCCTACCGGGACAGGGGGCTATGGGCTACACCTTC
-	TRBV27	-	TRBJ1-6	CASSSQGGNSPLHF	TGTGCCAGCAGTTCACAGGGTGGGAATTCACCCCTCCACTTT
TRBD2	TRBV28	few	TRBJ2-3	CASSPLPGLRGADTQYF	TGTGCCAGCAGTCCCCTACCGGGCCTCCGGGGGGCAGATACGCAGTATTTT
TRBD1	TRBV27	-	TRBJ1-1	CASSATGVEAFF	TGTGCCAGCAGTGCCACAGGGGTTGAAGCTTTCTTT
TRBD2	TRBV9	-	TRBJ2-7	CASSTSGTSGAYEQYF	TGTGCCAGCAGCACCTCCGGGACTAGCGGGGCTTACGAGCAGTACTTC
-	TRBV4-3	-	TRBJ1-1	CASSSAGAAGNTEAFF	TGCGCCAGCAGCTCCGCGGGGGCCGCTGGGAACACTGAAGCTTTCTTT
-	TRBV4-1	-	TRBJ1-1	CASSLEDPNTEAFF	TGCGCCAGCAGCCTGGAAGATCCGAACACTGAAGCTTTCTTT
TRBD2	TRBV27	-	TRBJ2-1	CASSVLSGGFNNEQFF	TGTGCCAGCAGTGTACTTTCGGGGGGGTTCAACAATGAGCAGTTCTTC
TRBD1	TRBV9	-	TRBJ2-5	CASSPRTGMETQYF	TGTGCCAGCAGCCCTCGGACAGGGATGGAGACCCAGTACTTC
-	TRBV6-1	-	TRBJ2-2	CASSGGRTGELFF	TGTGCCAGCAGTGGGGGACGAACCGGGGAGCTGTTTTTT
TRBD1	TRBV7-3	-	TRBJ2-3	CASSLGPTGADTQYF	TGTGCCAGCAGCTTAGGACCGACAGGGGCAGATACGCAGTATTTT
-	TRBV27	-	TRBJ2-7	CASSYQGPYEQYF	TGTGCCAGCAGTTACCAGGGCCCGTACGAGCAGTACTTC
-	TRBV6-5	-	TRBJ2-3	CASIRGNTQYF	TGTGCCAGCATTAGGGGGAATACGCAGTATTTT
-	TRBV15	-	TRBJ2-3	CATSPRGNTDTQYF	TGTGCCACCAGCCCTCGGGGGAACACAGATACGCAGTATTTT
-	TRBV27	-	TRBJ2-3	CASSKQQGTDTQYF	TGTGCCAGCAGTAAACAACAGGGCACAGATACGCAGTATTTT
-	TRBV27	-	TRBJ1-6	CASSSHPSNSPLHF	TGTGCCAGCAGTTCGCACCCTTCCAATTCACCCCTCCACTTT
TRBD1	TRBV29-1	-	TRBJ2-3	CSVDDRADTQYF	TGCAGCGTGGATGACAGGGCAGATACGCAGTATTTT
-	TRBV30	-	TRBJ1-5	CAWEVGNQPQHF	TGTGCCTGGGAGGTGGGCAATCAGCCCCAGCATTTT
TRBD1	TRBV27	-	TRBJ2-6	CASRDRGMTGANVLTF	TGTGCCAGCCGGGACAGGGGAATGACTGGGGCCAACGTCCTGACTTTC
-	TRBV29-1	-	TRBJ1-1	CSVEGLLKMNTEAFF	TGCAGCGTTGAAGGCTTACTGAAAATGAACACTGAAGCTTTCTTT
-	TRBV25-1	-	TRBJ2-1	CASKLRGYNEQFF	TGTGCCAGCAAGCTGAGGGGGTACAATGAGCAGTTCTTC
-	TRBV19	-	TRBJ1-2	CASSGTSLYGYTF	TGTGCCAGTAGTGGGACAAGTCTCTATGGCTACACCTTC
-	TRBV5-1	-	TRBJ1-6	CASSLGSGEGSPLHF	TGCGCCAGCAGCTTGGGTTCAGGGGAGGGTTCACCCCTCCACTTT
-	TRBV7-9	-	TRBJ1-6	CASSLVSHDPLHF	TGTGCCAGCAGCTTAGTCAGTCATGATCCCCTCCACTTT
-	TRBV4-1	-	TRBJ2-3	CASSHLTSLGGDTQYF	TGCGCCAGCAGCCACCTGACTAGTCTCGGAGGAGATACGCAGTATTTT
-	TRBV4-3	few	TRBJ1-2	CASSLVDGPDYGYTF	TGCGCCAGCAGCCTTGTGGACGGCCCTGACTATGGCTACACCTTC
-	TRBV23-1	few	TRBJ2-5	CASSQASGEETQYF	TGCGCCAGCAGCCAAGCATCTGGGGAAGAGACCCAGTACTTC
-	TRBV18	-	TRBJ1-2	CASSPTANYGYTF	TGTGCCAGCTCACCAACAGCTAACTATGGCTACACCTTC
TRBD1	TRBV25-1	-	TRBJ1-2	CASSEYGTGYGYTF	TGTGCCAGCAGTGAATATGGGACAGGCTATGGCTACACCTTC
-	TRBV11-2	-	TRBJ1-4	CASSPFWANEKLFF	TGTGCCAGCAGCCCGTTTTGGGCTAATGAAAAACTGTTTTTT
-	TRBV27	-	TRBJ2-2	CASTSGHNTGELFF	TGTGCCAGCACCTCCGGGCATAACACCGGGGAGCTGTTTTTT
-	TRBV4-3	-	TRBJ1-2	CASSQDRRMGYTF	TGCGCCAGCAGCCAAGATCGTAGGATGGGCTACACCTTC
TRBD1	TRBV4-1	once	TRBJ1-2	CASSHTTGGEYGYTF	TGCGCCAGCAGCCACACGACAGGGGGGGAGTATGGCTACACCTTC
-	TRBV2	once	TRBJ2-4	CASSLLDGGIQYF	TGTGCCAGCAGTTTACTAGATGGTGGCATTCAGTACTTC
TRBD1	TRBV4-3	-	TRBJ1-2	CASSHSGTVNYGYTF	TGCGCCAGCAGCCATTCCGGGACAGTTAACTATGGCTACACCTTC
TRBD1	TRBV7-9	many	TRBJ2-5	CASSLEGAQTQYF	TGTGCCAGCAGCTTAGAGGGGGCACAGACCCAGTACTTC
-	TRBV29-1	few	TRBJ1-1	CSAPGVIGRGNTEAFF	TGCAGCGCCCCGGGGGTAATAGGAAGAGGGAACACTGAAGCTTTCTTT
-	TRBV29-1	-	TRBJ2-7	CSAAEGHYEQYF	TGCAGCGCCGCCGAGGGGCACTACGAGCAGTACTTC
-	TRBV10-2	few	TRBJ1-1	CASSLTGIGNTEAFF	TGCGCCAGCAGCCTGACAGGAATCGGAAACACTGAAGCTTTCTTT
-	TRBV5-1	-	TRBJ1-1	CASSGQMNTEAFF	TGCGCCAGCAGTGGACAGATGAACACTGAAGCTTTCTTT
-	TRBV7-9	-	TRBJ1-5	CASSLGGTGNQPQHF	TGTGCCAGCAGCTTAGGGGGGACTGGCAATCAGCCCCAGCATTTT
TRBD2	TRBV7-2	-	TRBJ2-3	CASSPSGGGADTQYF	TGTGCCAGCAGCCCCAGCGGCGGGGGGGCAGATACGCAGTATTTT
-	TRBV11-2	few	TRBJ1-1	CASSPLRTGGTEAFF	TGTGCCAGCAGCCCCCTCCGCACGGGGGGCACTGAAGCTTTCTTT
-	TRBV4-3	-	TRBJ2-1	CASSQDSVGSSYNEQFF	TGCGCCAGCAGCCAAGACTCCGTCGGGAGCTCCTACAATGAGCAGTTCTTC
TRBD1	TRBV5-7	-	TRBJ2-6	CASSPEQGAGSSGANVLTF	TGTGCCAGCAGCCCAGAACAGGGGGCTGGTAGTTCTGGGGCCAACGTCCTGACTTTC
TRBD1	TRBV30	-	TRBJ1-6	CACSTKQGVNSPLHF	TGTGCCTGCTCTACTAAACAGGGGGTTAATTCACCCCTCCACTTT
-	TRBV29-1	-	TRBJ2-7	CSVDLARGGEQYF	TGCAGCGTTGACCTTGCGAGGGGAGGTGAACAGTACTTC
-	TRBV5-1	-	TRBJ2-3	CASSSEGQKVRTDTQYF	TGCGCCAGCAGCTCGGAGGGACAGAAGGTTCGGACAGATACGCAGTATTTT
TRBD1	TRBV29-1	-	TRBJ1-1	CSVVYQGEASTEAFF	TGCAGCGTTGTTTATCAGGGGGAGGCGAGCACTGAAGCTTTCTTT